The 10 T cell receptor beta chains in this list originate from one sample, sequenced in a study of tumor and adjacent non-tumor tissue in lung cancer. TCRbeta libraries were built with three rounds of nested PCR, modified from ARM-PCR. TCRdb reanalysed the multiplex PCR reads using MiXCR and keeps one entry per CDR3 protein. This repertoire shows around 210,000 distinct CDR3 sequences, approximately 74% found once; its top ten account for about 25%. RNA was extracted from bulk tissue without any cell sorting. The sequenced material came from lung tumor tissue. Receptor source: a man in his fifties or sixties with non-small cell lung cancer.

This clonotype was counted many times. The chain recombines TRBV12-3 or TRBV12-4 with TRBJ1-2; no definite D call. The V end was cut by 7 bases, the J end by 7 bases, with 19 bases between. CDR3 size: 14 residues. DNA for the CDR3: TGTGCCAGCACCTCACGAGAGGGCGCAACTGGCTACACCTTC. This sequence encodes CASTSREGATGYTF.

Worth noting for this clonotype: A much larger clone lies one base from this, so it may be a read error. The rearrangement links TRBV11-3 to TRBJ2-1; 10 nucleotides match TRBD2. CDR3 length: 17 amino acids. Germline loops: CDR1 SGHNT, CDR2 YENEEA. V lost 5 bases to trimming and J lost 7 bases; unmatched junction nucleotides: 14. CDR3 in amino acids: CASSRSGRTAGRNEQFF. The CDR3 DNA reads as TGTGCCAGCAGCCGTAGCGGGAGGACCGCAGGCAGGAATGAGCAGTTCTTC.

On this clonotype: At one boundary the junction diverges from the germline segment, which might be a read error. The CDR3 here is CSAKSVWVDQPHHF. The DNA of the CDR3 is TGCAGTGCTAAGTCTGTATGGGTTGATCAGCCCCATCATTTT. The chain couples TRBV20-1 to TRBJ1-5; D unclear. CDR1 is DFQATT, CDR2 SNEGSKA, per germline (reference sequence). The CDR3 totals 14 residues.

The V call is TRBV6-1, the J call TRBJ1-2; D perhaps matches TRBD1 (6 bases). The CDR3 is made up of 13 amino acids. Germline V CDR1 and CDR2: MNHNS, SASEGT. With 7 bases removed from V and 2 bases from J, the gap between germline ends came to 11 bases. CDR3 region: CASNGQYNYGYTF. DNA of the CDR3: TGTGCCAGCAATGGACAGTACAACTATGGCTACACCTTC.

This clonotype was detected only once. At one of its ends the junction is not consistent with the germline gene, which may arise from a read error. This chain links TRBV6-1 with TRBJ2-2; D is tentatively TRBD1 or TRBD2 (5 bases each). CDR1 MNHNS and CDR2 SASEGT come from the germline V gene. This CDR3 region has 15 residues. CDR3 sequence reads: CASSALGVDTGEPFF. The CDR3 DNA follows: TGTGCCAGCAGTGCATTAGGGGTTGACACCGGGGAGCCGTTTTTT.

Note on this clonotype: The conserved phenylalanine or tryptophan is not found at the CDR3 terminus, so this likely reflects a read error. The J gene is TRBJ2-7, the V gene TRBV6-1, with D uncertain. Germline V gene data show CDR1 as MNHNS and CDR2 as SASEGT. V was shortened by 0 bases and J by 1 base, with 7 bases between the two germline ends. CDR3 length: 14 residues. This CDR3 reads CASSEAAVSYEQYL. The CDR3 coding sequence is TGTGCCAGCAGTGAAGCGGCCGTATCCTACGAGCAGTACTTG.

To note about this clonotype: One end of the junction varies from germline; a read error may be responsible. J is TRBJ2-1 and V is TRBV30; no firm D call. Germline-derived CDR1 and CDR2 are GTSNPN and SVGIG (reference sequence). The CDR3 loop spans 12 amino acids. The CDR3 loop reads CAWSVERYEQFF. CDR3 coding DNA: TGCGCCTGGAGTGTAGAGAGGTATGAGCAGTTCTTC. Full variable domain (remainder filled in from reference TRBV30 and TRBJ2-1): SQTIHQWPATLVQPVGSPLSLECTVEGTSNPNLYWYRQAAGRGLQLLFYSVGIGQISSEVPQNLSASRPQDRQFILSSKKLLLSDSGFYLCAWSVERYEQFFGPGTRLTVL.

This clonotype was recorded a few times. The chain joins TRBV6-5 to TRBJ1-2, with a weak D call TRBD1 (5 bases). V was trimmed by 5 bases and J by 6 bases, leaving 13 bases between them. Germline CDR1 reads MNHEY; CDR2 reads SVGAGI. This CDR3 has 13 residues. This CDR3 is CASSRTSYNGYTF. The CDR3 nucleotides read TGTGCCAGCAGTAGGACATCCTACAATGGCTACACCTTC.

This clonotype was counted once. This chain connects TRBV6-2 or TRBV6-3 to TRBJ2-6, with 14 bases fitting TRBD2. This CDR3 contains 21 residues. Unmatched junction bases numbered 11, after V lost 4 bases and J lost 0 bases. In germline, CDR1 is MNHEY, CDR2 SVGEGT. CDR3 DNA sequence: TGTGCCAGCAGTTTGCTATTTATGACTAGCGGGAGGGTCTCTGGGGCCAACGTCCTGACTTTC. This codes for CASSLLFMTSGRVSGANVLTF.

Regarding this clonotype: The junction departs from the called germline gene at one end, perhaps through a read error. The gene calls are TRBV7-8 and TRBJ2-5, with 13 bases identical to TRBD2. This CDR3 contains 20 residues. Germline values: CDR1 SGHVS, CDR2 FQNEAQ. CDR3 region: CASTKSRLAGGRTSQEIQYF. The CDR3 DNA reads as TGTGCCAGCACCAAATCAAGACTAGCGGGGGGCAGAACCTCACAAGAGATCCAGTACTTC.